The clone carrying this T cell receptor beta chain was picked up a small number of times. TCRdb called the 5' RACE reads again in MiXCR, with one record for every CDR3 protein. The sample consists of 95,000 to 130,000 distinct CDR3 sequences, more than 10% of them appearing once. Time point described: blood at routine non-recurrence follow-up after resection. Unsorted tumor, nontumor lung tissue or cryopreserved PBMC supplied the whole RNA. The data were obtained in a study of spatial heterogeneity in lung cancer. The source of this sequence is a male donor with early-stage non-small cell lung cancer. The specimen comprised PBMCs, sampled at follow-up.

CDR3 sequence (DNA): TGTGCCAGCAGACGGACAGGGAACTATGGCTACACCTTC. Its translation is CASRRTGNYGYTF. The chain is built from TRBV27 and TRBJ1-2, with TRBD1 identical over 8 bases. Losses at the gene ends were 6 bases for V and 2 bases for J; bases not matched to a gene: 2. Germline lookup yields CDR1 MNHEY and CDR2 SMNVEV (reference sequence). The CDR3 loop spans 13 amino acids.